This is a list of T cell receptor beta chains from one sample in a study of metastatic and nonmetastatic thyroid tumors. TCRdb reanalyzed the PCR reads via MiXCR. Of more than 15,000 clones in the sample, less than 30% are singletons; the top ten hold 10% to 15%. The sequencing sample was made of tumor tissue. These receptor sequences come from a male donor with papillary thyroid cancer or a benign thyroid nodule (not recorded which). Some clones in this sample may be carry-over from other donors' samples. CDR3s include the opening cysteine and the closing phenylalanine or tryptophan. The order of the fields is V gene, D gene, clone size, J gene, CDR3 DNA, CDR3 protein. D genes are given only for firm matches. Expanded clones get a size class; other rows say once, few or many, or leave the size out.

>TRBV5-6|NA|NA|TRBJ1-6
TGTGCCAGCAGCTTGGCTGGCGCCCGTGGTTCACCCCTCCACTTT
CASSLAGARGSPLHF
>TRBV7-6|NA|NA|TRBJ1-2
TGTGCCAGCAGCTTAGCGCCTGGGGGAAACTATGGCTACACCTTC
CASSLAPGGNYGYTF
>TRBV27|NA|many|TRBJ1-5
TGTGCCAGCCCAGGACAGATCAATCAGCCCCAGCATTTT
CASPGQINQPQHF
>TRBV25-1|TRBD2|NA|TRBJ2-1
TGTGCTAGCAGTGAATTCGAGACTAGCGGGAGGCCCCATGAGCAGTTCTTT
CASSEFETSGRPHEQFF
>TRBV6-2/TRBV6-3|NA|many|TRBJ1-3
TGTGCCAGCAGTTACCCGATCGGACAGAAGAGGAACACCATATATTTT
CASSYPIGQKRNTIYF
>TRBV12-3/TRBV12-4|TRBD2|NA|TRBJ2-1
TGTGCCAGCAGCCCAAAAGCGGGAGGGCCCTACAATGAGCAGTTCTTC
CASSPKAGGPYNEQFF
>TRBV4-2|NA|NA|TRBJ2-7
TGTGCCAGCAGCCAAGGGAGAGGAAGGGCCAGCTCCTACGAGCAGTACTTC
CASSQGRGRASSYEQYF
>TRBV7-8|TRBD2|many|TRBJ2-5
TGTGCCAGCAGCTTAAGCGGGAGTTCCGGAGAGACCCAGTACTTC
CASSLSGSSGETQYF
>TRBV6-2/TRBV6-3|NA|NA|TRBJ1-2
TGTGCCAGCAGTTATTGGTTGGCTACCCATGGCTACACCTTC
CASSYWLATHGYTF
>TRBV5-6|TRBD2|NA|TRBJ2-4
TGTGCCAGCAGCCGGACTAGCGGAAACATGCAGTACTTC
CASSRTSGNMQYF
>TRBV9|NA|many|TRBJ2-4
TGTGCCAGCAGCCCCATAGGGGGACGGGACCTAGCCAAAAACATTCAGTACTTC
CASSPIGGRDLAKNIQYF
>TRBV30|NA|NA|TRBJ2-1
TGTGCCTGGAGTCCGGACCTTCTTGAGCCGGGGAGCTCCTACAATGAGCAGTTCTTC
CAWSPDLLEPGSSYNEQFF
>TRBV19|NA|many|TRBJ2-2
TGTGCCAGTTCATGGGGGACCGGGGAGCTGTTTTTT
CASSWGTGELFF
>TRBV5-4|NA|NA|TRBJ2-5
TGTGCCAGCAGCTTGGTGGCAGAAGAGACCCAGTACTTC
CASSLVAEETQYF
>TRBV28|TRBD2|few|TRBJ2-7
TGTGCCAGCAGTTTTCAGTCTAGCGGTGCTTACGAGCAGTACTTC
CASSFQSSGAYEQYF
>TRBV24-1|TRBD1|NA|TRBJ2-1
TGTGCCACCAGACTTACAGGGGACAATGAGCAGTTCTTC
CATRLTGDNEQFF
>TRBV20-1|TRBD2|NA|TRBJ2-7
TGCAGTGCTAGAGATTGGGCTGATAGCGGGATTTACGAGCAGTACTTC
CSARDWADSGIYEQYF
>TRBV12-3/TRBV12-4|TRBD1|few|TRBJ2-3
TGTGCCAGCAGTTTTACCGCCGGGACAGGGGAGGCAGATACGCAGTATTTT
CASSFTAGTGEADTQYF
>TRBV12-3/TRBV12-4|NA|NA|TRBJ2-3
TGTGCCAGCAGCCTTGGGTCAGGGTCCCCGGGGGGCGACGATACGCAGTATTTT
CASSLGSGSPGGDDTQYF
>TRBV25-1|NA|few|TRBJ2-4
TGTGCCAGCAGTGACCCCAGACAAGATCTAGCCAAAAACATTCAGTACTTC
CASSDPRQDLAKNIQYF
>TRBV5-1|NA|many|TRBJ2-1
TGCGCCAGCAGCTTGGGCCCGGGCAATGAGCAGTTCTTC
CASSLGPGNEQFF
>TRBV18|NA|NA|TRBJ1-2
TGTGCCAGCTCACCAGAGGACTATGGCTACACCTTC
CASSPEDYGYTF
>TRBV5-6|NA|many|TRBJ2-2
TGTGCCAGCAGCAGGGCAGGGGGGGTCCGCGGGGAGCTGTTTTTT
CASSRAGGVRGELFF
>TRBV11-2|NA|many|TRBJ1-1
TGTGCCAGCAGCTCCCAGTCCGGGGAAGCTTTCTTT
CASSSQSGEAFF
>TRBV4-1|TRBD2|NA|TRBJ2-3
TGCGCCAGCAGACCTACTAGCGGGGGGGATACGCAGTATTTT
CASRPTSGGDTQYF
>TRBV18|NA|NA|TRBJ2-7
TGTGCCAGCTCACCGGTGACACGTGAGCAGTACTTC
CASSPVTREQYF
>TRBV28|NA|medium-sized|TRBJ2-5
TGTGCCAGCAGTTTCCTAGCGAGTGGGGAGACCCAGTACTTC
CASSFLASGETQYF
>TRBV6-1|TRBD2|few|TRBJ2-3
TGTGCCAGCAGTAAAACTAGCGGGCATAGCACAGATACGCAGTATTTT
CASSKTSGHSTDTQYF
>TRBV4-1|NA|NA|TRBJ1-4
TGCGCCAGCAGCCAAGAGGGCAGGACCTCGGGAAAACTGTTTTTT
CASSQEGRTSGKLFF
>TRBV20-1|NA|few|TRBJ2-7
TGCAGTGCTAACGAACTAGAACTATACGAGCAGTACTTC
CSANELELYEQYF
>TRBV28|NA|medium-sized|TRBJ2-5
TGTGCCAGCAGTTTCCGACGGTTTATGGAGACCCAGTACTTC
CASSFRRFMETQYF
>TRBV29-1|NA|many|TRBJ2-5
TGCAGCGCTGCCGGCGGGCAGGGGCCAGAGACCCAGTACTTC
CSAAGGQGPETQYF
>TRBV29-1|NA|NA|TRBJ2-2
TGCAGCGTCCACGACACTGGGGAGCTGTTTTTT
CSVHDTGELFF
>TRBV7-8|NA|NA|TRBJ1-2
TGTGCCAGCAGCTTGACAGTTTCGGCTAACTATGGCTACACCTTC
CASSLTVSANYGYTF
>TRBV3-1|TRBD1|many|TRBJ1-6
TGTGCCAGCAGCCACGAAGGGGGCGTAATCTATAATTCACCCCTCCACTTT
CASSHEGGVIYNSPLHF
>TRBV4-3|NA|once|TRBJ2-3
TGCGCCAGCAGCCAAGATCGAGGGACTGGGACAGATACGCAGTATTTT
CASSQDRGTGTDTQYF
>TRBV20-1|TRBD1|NA|TRBJ1-2
TGCAGTGACCACAGGGGCCCGGTCGAGGGCTACACCTTC
CSDHRGPVEGYTF
>TRBV6-2/TRBV6-3|NA|NA|TRBJ2-7
TGTGCCAGCAGTTACGGGCCGAGGTCCTACGAGCAGTACTTC
CASSYGPRSYEQYF
>TRBV20-1|TRBD1|many|TRBJ1-1
TGCAGTGCTCTTCCTTGGGACAGTGAAGCTTTCTTT
CSALPWDSEAFF
>TRBV7-2|NA|few|TRBJ2-7
TGTGCCAGCAGCTTAGCGGGGACGGCCTCTCTCGAGCAGTACTTC
CASSLAGTASLEQYF
>TRBV5-1|TRBD1|few|TRBJ2-1
TGCGCCAGCAGATCCCCATACAGGGGGCGGGGCGATGAGCAGTTCTTC
CASRSPYRGRGDEQFF
>TRBV15|TRBD2|many|TRBJ2-2
TGTGCCACCGGACTAGCGAAAAACACCGGGGAGCTGTTTTTT
CATGLAKNTGELFF
>TRBV19|TRBD1|few|TRBJ1-2
TGTGCCAGTAAACCCATCGGGGGACAGAACTATGGCTACACCTTC
CASKPIGGQNYGYTF
>TRBV11-3|NA|medium-sized|TRBJ2-2
TGTGCCAGCAGCTTATTGTCGGTCACCGGGGAGCTGTTTTTT
CASSLLSVTGELFF
>TRBV11-3|NA|many|TRBJ2-7
TGTGCCAGCAGCGTTAAGGCGGCCTACGAGCAGTACTTC
CASSVKAAYEQYF
>TRBV19|NA|medium-sized|TRBJ2-1
TGTGCCAGTAGTCTGCCGGGACTGGGGTTGTATGAGCAGTTCTTC
CASSLPGLGLYEQFF
>TRBV6-1|TRBD2|medium-sized|TRBJ2-3
TGTGCCAGCAGTGGGAGGGCACTAGCGGGGAGAGATACGCAGTATTTT
CASSGRALAGRDTQYF
>TRBV5-1|NA|many|TRBJ2-3
TGCGCCAGCATAAGCACAGATACGCAGTATTTT
CASISTDTQYF
>TRBV7-9|NA|few|TRBJ1-1
TGTGCCAGCAGCTTAACGAACACTGAAGCTTTCTTT
CASSLTNTEAFF
>TRBV5-1|NA|NA|TRBJ2-7
TGCGCCAGCAGCTTGGCCAGGAACGAGCAGTACTTC
CASSLARNEQYF
>TRBV20-1|TRBD1|NA|TRBJ1-2
TGCAGTGCCCTCTGGACAGGGAACTATGGCTACACCTTC
CSALWTGNYGYTF
>TRBV18|NA|many|TRBJ1-2
TGTGCCAGCTCTCCGTCTCATGGCTACACCTTC
CASSPSHGYTF
>TRBV28|TRBD2|few|TRBJ2-1
TGTGCCAGCAGTTTATTTTGGACTAGCGGGAGTAGACGGCACAATGAGCAGTTCTTC
CASSLFWTSGSRRHNEQFF
>TRBV11-1|TRBD2|NA|TRBJ2-3
TGTGTCAGCAGCTTACTGGCGGGAGTGGGAGATACGCGGTATTTT
CVSSLLAGVGDTRYF
>TRBV12-3/TRBV12-4|TRBD1|few|TRBJ2-7
TGTGCCAGCAGTTACAGGGGGCTTGAGCAGTACTTC
CASSYRGLEQYF
>TRBV18|TRBD1|many|TRBJ2-7
TGTGCCAGCTCACCATTGGACAGGGGCTACGAGCAGTACTTC
CASSPLDRGYEQYF
>TRBV4-3|NA|NA|TRBJ2-7
TGCGCCAGCAGCCAAGACGCGAGGGGGTACCACGAGCAGTACTTC
CASSQDARGYHEQYF
>TRBV18|NA|many|TRBJ2-3
TGTGCCAGCTCATCGGATACAGATACGCAGTATTTT
CASSSDTDTQYF
>TRBV6-1|TRBD1|few|TRBJ1-2
TGTGCCAGCAGACCGGGACAGGGCGGCTATGGCTACACCTTC
CASRPGQGGYGYTF
>TRBV6-5|TRBD1|NA|TRBJ1-5
TGTGCCAGCAGTTACTCGGCAGGGGGATCCGGGCCCCAGCATTTT
CASSYSAGGSGPQHF